The 30 T cell receptor beta chains in this list originate from one sample, sequenced in a study of cytomegalovirus exposure and HLA in healthy donors. The study ran its PCR with 60 Vbeta and 13 Jbeta primers. The repertoire was sequenced with immunoSEQ multiplex PCR; TCRdb's copy has only in-frame clones and lacks some. The top ten clones hold roughly a sixth of a sample with 65,000 to 90,000 clones, around 70% of them seen once. The sample was PBMCs. These receptors all come from a woman aged 35 to 49 in good health and CMV-seropositive.

The rearrangement joins TRBV2 to TRBJ2-7; 9 bases fit TRBD1. This CDR3 is built from 14 residues. Germline CDR1 and CDR2: SNHLY and FYNNEI. Trimming removed 6 bases from V and 2 bases from J; junction bases left unmatched: 5. CDR3 loop: CASSQGTGTYEQYF. The DNA for the CDR3 is TGTGCCAGCAGCCAGGGGACAGGGACCTACGAGCAGTACTTC.

Worth noting for this clone: The conserved final phenylalanine or tryptophan is absent from the CDR3, which likely points to a read error. No DNA is shown, since the ends of the CDR3 on it are uncertain; the CDR3 is the one TCRdb lists. This chain connects TRBV21-1 to TRBJ1-5; the table's TRBD1 call for D was not verified on the DNA. TRBV21-1 counts as a pseudogene. The CDR3 spans 15 amino acids, including both terminal residues. CDR3 in amino acids: CASSKCYRGHQPQHV.

The rearrangement joins TRBV28 to TRBJ1-1; D remains unclear. Germline CDR1 reads MDHEN; CDR2 reads SYDVKM. The CDR3 sequence is 12 residues long. V was clipped by 6 bases and J by 8 bases, with 13 bases between them. CDR3 sequence reads: CASRNFYLEAFF. The DNA for the CDR3 is TGTGCCAGCAGGAACTTTTACCTCGAAGCTTTCTTT.

The DNA for the CDR3 is TGCGCCAGCAGCCAAGAGCCAGGTATGGAAGGCGCTTTCTTT. Its protein product is CASSQEPGMEGAFF. The chain employs TRBV4-3 and TRBJ1-1, with D uncertain. The V gene lost 0 bases and the J gene lost 11 bases, with 16 bases spanning the gap. This CDR3 contains 14 residues. Per the germline V gene, CDR1 is LGHNA and CDR2 is YSLEER.

This rearrangement joins TRBV14 to TRBJ2-1, with TRBD2 as a possible D gene (6 bases). Trimming stripped 4 bases from V and 2 bases from J, with 12 bases between. There are 15 residues in the CDR3. Germline lookup yields CDR1 SGHDN and CDR2 FVKESK. CDR3 protein: CASSPRLAAYNEQFF. CDR3 in DNA: TGTGCCAGCAGCCCCCGGTTAGCGGCCTACAATGAGCAGTTCTTC.

A single count supports this clone. V usage is TRBV15 and J usage is TRBJ1-1; a possible D gene is TRBD1 (5 bases). V lost 5 bases and J 7 bases, leaving 17 bases between the germline ends. The CDR3 sequence is 14 residues long. Per the germline V gene, CDR1 is LNHNV and CDR2 is YYDKDF (reference sequence). This chain's CDR3 is CATSPGTVGREAFF. In nucleotides, the CDR3 is TGTGCCACCAGCCCTGGGACTGTTGGGCGTGAAGCTTTCTTT.

The chain joins TRBV19 to TRBJ2-7; TRBD2 aligns across 7 bases. This CDR3 is built from 14 residues. The germline CDR1 and CDR2 sequences are LNHDA and SQIVND (reference sequence). Losses at the gene ends were 3 bases for V and 4 bases for J; bases not matched to a gene: 6. In DNA form, the CDR3 reads TGTGCCAGTAGTATGTCAGCGGGACCTTACGAGCAGTACTTC. This codes for CASSMSAGPYEQYF.

This clone was counted a few times. The chain uses TRBV6-6 and TRBJ1-4; the D gene is possibly TRBD1 (6 bases). This CDR3 has 16 residues. V was cut by 2 bases and J by 0 bases, with 10 bases left in between. Germline loops: CDR1 MNHNY, CDR2 SVGAGI (reference sequence). As DNA, the CDR3 is TGTGCCAGCAGTTACGGACAGACTACAACTAATGAAAAACTGTTTTTT. Translated, it gives CASSYGQTTTNEKLFF.

This clone rates as medium-sized. This chain joins TRBV5-1 and TRBJ2-1, with 10 bases matching TRBD1. The CDR3 extends over 15 amino acids. V shed 0 bases, J shed 4 bases, and the junction held 1 base outside the gene matches. Germline values: CDR1 SGHRS, CDR2 YFSETQ. The DNA of the CDR3 is TGCGCCAGCAGCTTGGAGGGACAGGGGTACAATGAGCAGTTCTTC. Its translation is CASSLEGQGYNEQFF.

This clone was counted once. The genes are TRBV7-2 and TRBJ2-5; TRBD2 matches at 7 bases. CDR3 size: 18 residues. Losses at the gene ends were 5 bases for V and 4 bases for J; bases not matched to a gene: 19. Germline CDR1 and CDR2: SGHTA and FQGNSA. The CDR3 spells CASSRDAVVGGGRETQYF. CDR3 sequence (DNA): TGTGCCAGCAGCAGAGATGCTGTAGTGGGCGGGGGTCGAGAGACCCAGTACTTC. Using reference TRBV7-2 and TRBJ2-5 for the parts outside the CDR3, the full variable domain is GAGVSQSPSNKVTEKGKDVELRCDPISGHTALYWYRQSLGQGLEFLIYFQGNSAPDKSGLPSDRFSAERTGGSVSTLTIQRTQQEDSAVYLCASSRDAVVGGGRETQYFGPGTRLLVL.

CDR3 sequence: CASSETGVNQPQHF. The CDR3 nucleotides are TGTGCCAGCAGCGAGACAGGGGTCAATCAGCCCCAGCATTTT. The chain couples TRBV6-1 to TRBJ1-5; 8 bases are a match to TRBD1. CDR3 size: 14 residues. The junction had 4 bases not matched to a gene; V was cut back by 6 bases and J by 3 bases. CDR1 is MNHNS and CDR2 is SASEGT in the germline V gene.

This clone was counted between two and nine times. V is TRBV5-1 and J is TRBJ2-1; 12 bases match TRBD2. V dropped 0 bases and J dropped 7; count of bases not matched to a gene: 5. The CDR3 has 16 residues. Germline values: CDR1 SGHRS, CDR2 YFSETQ. CDR3 DNA sequence: TGCGCCAGCAGCTTGGGGGCTAGCGGGGGGGCTAATGAGCAGTTCTTC. Protein: CASSLGASGGANEQFF.

V is TRBV25-1 and J is TRBJ1-1, with a possible D match to TRBD1 (5 bases). Per germline, CDR1 MGHDK and CDR2 SYGVNS. The CDR3 spans 14 residues. Trimming stripped 6 bases from V and 3 bases from J, with 14 bases between. CDR3 nucleotide sequence: TGTGCCAGCAGGGACCAGGCAGGGCACACTGAAGCTTTCTTT. Its protein is CASRDQAGHTEAFF.

The gene calls are TRBV6-5 and TRBJ2-2; 7 nucleotides agree with TRBD1. The CDR3 is made up of 15 amino acids. Unmatched junction bases numbered 7, after V lost 4 bases and J lost 5 bases. CDR1 and CDR2 from the germline V gene are MNHEY and SVGAGI. The CDR3 here is CASSSGQVSTGELFF. The CDR3, as DNA: TGTGCCAGCAGTTCCGGACAGGTTTCAACCGGGGAGCTGTTTTTT.

The rearrangement links TRBV7-8 to TRBJ2-5, with D unclear. Germline CDR1 and CDR2: SGHVS and FQNEAQ. This CDR3 has 12 amino acids. V lost 4 bases, J lost 5 bases, and 8 bases lay in between. DNA of the CDR3: TGTGCCAGCAGCTATTCTTCGGAGACCCAGTACTTC. Protein sequence: CASSYSSETQYF.

V usage is TRBV7-8 and J usage is TRBJ2-5; possible D gene TRBD2, 7 bases. CDR1 SGHVS and CDR2 FQNEAQ come from the germline V gene. V lost 4 bases, J lost 1 base, and 13 bases lay in between. The CDR3 spans 15 residues. CDR3 DNA: TGTGCCAGCAGCTCAAGGGGGGGTAGCCAAGAGACCCAGTACTTC. Protein sequence: CASSSRGGSQETQYF. Complete variable domain (other parts from reference TRBV7-8 and TRBJ2-5): GAGVSQSPRYKVAKRGQDVALRCDPISGHVSLFWYQQALGQGPEFLTYFQNEAQLDKSGLPSDRFFAERPEGSVSTLKIQRTQQEDSAVYLCASSSRGGSQETQYFGPGTRLLVL.

The chain carries TRBV30 and TRBJ2-3, with TRBD2 matching 14 bases. The V segment lost 0 bases and the J segment 3 bases; nucleotides outside the gene matches: 23. In germline, CDR1 is GTSNPN, CDR2 SVGIG (reference sequence). The CDR3 contains 23 residues. CDR3 loop: CAWSVGSWGRLAGGLDRTDTQYF. In nucleotides, the CDR3 is TGTGCCTGGAGTGTAGGGTCTTGGGGGAGACTAGCGGGGGGGCTGGATCGAACAGATACGCAGTATTTT.

This chain joins TRBV5-6 and TRBJ1-3; TRBD1 might be the D (6 bases). CDR3 size: 16 residues. Per the germline V gene, CDR1 is SGHDT and CDR2 is YYEEEE. The germline V and J ends were trimmed by 4 bases and 0 bases, with 14 bases remaining between them. The CDR3, as DNA: TGTGCCAGCAGCCGGAGGACAGTTGACTCTGGAAACACCATATATTTT. Translating it yields CASSRRTVDSGNTIYF.

The chain links TRBV9 to TRBJ1-2; tentative D call: TRBD1 (5 bases). This CDR3 has 17 residues. V was clipped by 0 bases and J by 1 base, with 16 bases between them. From germline, CDR1 is SGDLS and CDR2 YYNGEE. The CDR3 DNA reads TGTGCCAGCAGCGTAGACCCCCCTCAGGGCCGTAACTATGGCTACACCTTC. Residues: CASSVDPPQGRNYGYTF.

V is TRBV6-5 and J is TRBJ2-3; 7 bases fit TRBD2. V shed 10 bases, J shed 2 bases, and the junction held 3 bases outside the gene matches. The CDR3 is 12 residues long. The germline gives CDR1 MNHEY, CDR2 SVGAGI. CDR3 sequence: CATGGTTDTQYF. CDR3 nucleotides: TGTGCCACGGGGGGAACCACAGATACGCAGTATTTT.

The CDR3 sequence is CASSLEQGTTNEKLFF. Here the CDR3 DNA reads TGTGCCAGCAGCTTAGAACAGGGGACAACTAATGAAAAACTGTTTTTT. The rearrangement uses TRBV7-6 and TRBJ1-4; 7 bases agree with TRBD1. V trimming: 1 base; J trimming: 0 bases; junction bases outside the gene matches: 2. Germline V gene sequence: CDR1 SGHVS, CDR2 FNYEAQ. The CDR3 contains 16 residues. The whole variable domain, filled in from reference TRBV7-6 and TRBJ1-4, reads GAGVSQSPRYKVTKRGQDVALRCDPISGHVSLYWYRQALGQGPEFLTYFNYEAQQDKSGLPNDRFSAERPEGSISTLTIQRTEQRDSAMYRCASSLEQGTTNEKLFFGSGTQLSVL.

The chain links TRBV27 to TRBJ2-1; weak D call: TRBD2 (6 bases). The CDR3 consists of 14 residues. V was clipped by 3 bases and J by 8 bases, with 14 bases between them. The germline V gene encodes CDR1 MNHEY and CDR2 SMNVEV (reference sequence). CDR3 sequence reads: CASSFRTTSYEQFF. CDR3 in DNA: TGTGCCAGCAGTTTTCGCACGACTAGTTATGAGCAGTTCTTC.

This chain uses TRBV9 with TRBJ2-1; 9 nucleotides match TRBD1. Per the germline V gene, CDR1 is SGDLS and CDR2 is YYNGEE. This CDR3 comprises 15 residues. The J segment lost 4 bases and the V segment lost 3 bases, leaving 5 bases of the junction unmatched. As DNA, the CDR3 is TGTGCCAGCAGCGCCGGACAGGGGAAATACAATGAGCAGTTCTTC. As protein: CASSAGQGKYNEQFF.

This chain links TRBV6-1 with TRBJ2-1; 11 bases agree with TRBD2. From germline, CDR1 is MNHNS and CDR2 SASEGT. The CDR3 contains 16 residues. After removal of 4 bases from V and 10 bases from J, the junction contained 12 bases not matched to a gene. The CDR3: CASSVGLAGGLGEQFF. The CDR3 DNA reads as TGTGCCAGCAGTGTCGGGCTAGCGGGGGGCCTCGGGGAGCAGTTCTTC.

This clone was observed a handful of times. The V and J genes are TRBV5-6 and TRBJ2-3; tentatively, D is TRBD1 (5 bases). The V gene's germline CDR1 is SGHDT and CDR2 YYEEEE. CDR3 length equals 15 residues. Deletions cut 4 bases from V and 0 bases from J, with 12 bases between. As DNA, the CDR3 is TGTGCCAGCAGCCTCCGACAGCTGAGCACAGATACGCAGTATTTT. Protein product: CASSLRQLSTDTQYF.

The chain links TRBV18 to TRBJ2-1, with 7 bases lining up with TRBD2. Germline lookup yields CDR1 KGHSH and CDR2 LQKENI. Losses at the gene ends were 6 bases for V and 3 bases for J; bases not matched to a gene: 14. The CDR3 contains 17 residues. This CDR3 reads CASSPPGGIPVYNEQFF. The CDR3 nucleotides are TGTGCCAGCTCCCCTCCGGGAGGAATACCCGTCTACAATGAGCAGTTCTTC.

This clone was seen once. V usage is TRBV5-1 and J usage is TRBJ2-7; 9 bases are a match to TRBD2. This CDR3 has 15 amino acids. V dropped 0 bases and J dropped 5; count of bases not matched to a gene: 6. CDR1 SGHRS and CDR2 YFSETQ come from the germline V gene. CDR3 bases: TGCGCCAGCAGCTTGGGTAGCGGGGGTTCCCACGAGCAGTACTTC. Protein sequence: CASSLGSGGSHEQYF.

The J gene is TRBJ1-2, the V gene TRBV7-9; maybe TRBD1 (6 bases). CDR1 and CDR2 from the germline V gene are SEHNR and FQNEAQ (reference sequence). The length of the CDR3 is 13 residues. V was pared by 5 bases and J by 5 bases, with 12 bases between. CDR3 amino acids: CASSQDSPYGYTF. DNA for the CDR3: TGTGCCAGCAGCCAGGACAGTCCATATGGCTACACCTTC.

The V call is TRBV6-5, the J call TRBJ2-2; 10 positions match TRBD1. Trimming removed 2 bases from V and 4 bases from J; junction bases left unmatched: 4. Germline V gene data show CDR1 as MNHEY and CDR2 as SVGAGI. The CDR3 has 16 residues. CDR3 coding DNA: TGTGCCAGCAGTTACGGGACAGGGGAAACCACCGGGGAGCTGTTTTTT. Protein product: CASSYGTGETTGELFF.

The chain employs TRBV7-9 and TRBJ1-6; possible D gene TRBD1, 6 bases. V shed 3 bases and J shed 0 bases, with 12 bases lying between them. Germline V CDR1 and CDR2: SEHNR, FQNEAQ (reference sequence). The CDR3 consists of 17 residues. Here the CDR3 reads CASSFPTGSSYNSPLHF. CDR3 nucleotide sequence: TGTGCCAGCAGCTTTCCGACAGGTTCCTCCTATAATTCACCCCTCCACTTT. The full variable domain, completed using reference TRBV7-9 and TRBJ1-6, is DTGVSQNPRHKITKRGQNVTFRCDPISEHNRLYWYRQTLGQGPEFLTYFQNEAQLEKSRLLSDRFSAERPKGSFSTLEIQRTEQGDSAMYLCASSFPTGSSYNSPLHFGNGTRLTVT.